The source of this T cell receptor (beta chain) is a study of CD4 T cells in relation to SARS-CoV-2 and coronaviruses. The wider study: Negative control cultures got HIV-1 Nef peptides or no peptide.

Unexposed donor CD4+ T cells date from 2011-2018, before the COVID-19 pandemic. After nine to ten days of culture, CD4+ T cells were isolated. From germline, CDR1 is GTSNPN and CDR2 SVGIG (reference sequence). The CDR3 runs 17 residues. V lost 3 bases, J lost 4 bases, and 23 bases lay in between. Assay: immunoSEQ multiplex PCR; the TCRdb copy retains only in-frame clones and omits some. The sample holds roughly 23,000 clones, around 77% seen once. For this clone: Its specificity is unknown.

Sequencing was carried out using CD4+ T cells from PBMCs, cultured in vitro. The TCR was taken from a human donor in good health. V and J are TRBV30 and TRBJ2-3; perhaps TRBD1 as D (5 bases). The CDR3 DNA sequence: TGTGCCTGGAGGCCACCCCCGGGCAGGGTTGGCTCAGATACGCAGTATTTT. Translated: CAWRPPPGRVGSDTQYF.